These T cell receptor beta chains were read from a single sample in a study. MiXCR was run by TCRdb on the RT-PCR reads, yielding one entry per CDR3 protein. The table lists almost 700,000 distinct CDR3 sequences, approximately 15% of them singletons. The sample taken for sequencing was memory CD4+ T cells from blood. These receptor sequences come from a female donor in good health, serving as a healthy control. The CDR3 runs from the conserved cysteine through the conserved F or W. Not all rows give a size; the values are once, few, many and, for expanded clones, a class.

V gene	CDR3 length	clone size	CDR3 protein
TRBV5-1	13	few	CASSQDRGDEQYF
TRBV29-1	17	.	CSVPGTSREANTGELFF
TRBV6-2/TRBV6-3	15	.	CASSYNDPANTEAFF
TRBV5-5	16	.	CASSRTGGTSNQPQHF
TRBV30	12	many	CAWSVRRDEQFF
TRBV7-2	15	many	CASSLFDLLTDTQYF
TRBV5-1	14	.	CASSSSGNQETQYF
TRBV5-6	14	.	CASSYRQVNTEVFF
TRBV6-1	14	few	CASSEWGGPDEQYF
TRBV10-3	15	many	CAISDITAKAYGYTF
TRBV9	13	few	CASSLKVGYGYTF
TRBV10-2	14	many	CASSESYRADTQYF
TRBV4-3	18	.	CASSQDGPVRVGTDTQYF
TRBV15	12	many	CATRDRSDTQYF
TRBV6-5	15	few	CASSKPGILTDTQYF